This T cell receptor (beta chain) is drawn from a study of T cell changes during pregnancy in multiple sclerosis. As concerns this clone: This same CDR3 is encoded by further DNA sequences in the sample.

TCRdb's copy holds only in-frame clones and misses some; the assay was immunoSEQ multiplex PCR. The table lists about 92,000 clones, more than 90% of them singletons, with more than 1.5% in the top ten. The CDR3 contains 11 residues. Trimming took off 1 base at V and 4 bases at J, with 5 bases between the two ends. Germline CDR1 and CDR2: DFQATT and SNEGSKA (reference sequence). This sequence joins TRBV20-1 and TRBJ2-7; no firm D call. This TCR came from a female donor with multiple sclerosis, enrolled in a pregnancy study. The sequenced sample was peripheral blood, obtained in the first trimester of pregnancy. This CDR3 reads CSARGGYEQYF. The CDR3 DNA follows: TGCAGTGCTAGAGGAGGTTACGAGCAGTACTTC.